The rows below give T cell receptor beta chains drawn from one sample of a study of breast tumors, draining lymph nodes, adjacent tissues. TCRdb processed the multiplex PCR reads anew with MiXCR; each CDR3 protein has one entry. The sample shows around 50,000 distinct CDR3 sequences, 23% of them seen only once. Sequencing used breast tumor tissue. The receptors come from a female donor with breast cancer. Some clones in this sample may be carry-over from other donors' samples. CDR3s leave out the opening cysteine and the closing phenylalanine or tryptophan. D genes are given only for firm matches.

-,TRBV20-1,SARDRGGSGDEQF
-,TRBV20-1,SARDYGGRRSSYNEQF
-,TRBV6-6,ASRNLGGLDTGELF
-,TRBV5-1,ASSLGPDEKLF
-,TRBV3-1,ASSATRGFSNTGELF
TRBD1,TRBV4-1,ASSQGQGTASLF
-,TRBV18,ASSPGTVPYGYT
-,TRBV3-1,ASSQEILNEQF
-,TRBV11-1,ASSQGSGRGPDTQY
-,TRBV10-3,AISGDRTGELF
TRBD2,TRBV6-1,ASAGLAGSYEQY
-,TRBV12-3/TRBV12-4,ASSLNRNNEQF
-,TRBV27,ASSAGRNSGNTIY
TRBD1,TRBV5-5,ASSARQGSTYEQY
-,TRBV11-2,ASSVYGRGGQEAQY
TRBD1,TRBV6-5,ASMSGQGSGYEQY
-,TRBV4-2,ASSQDLPGSSGSSPLH
-,TRBV20-1,SAELTENTEAF
-,TRBV30,AWSVRFTGLLSGELF
-,TRBV6-5,ASSYGVRANSPLH
TRBD2,TRBV7-9,ASSLGTNYNEQF
-,TRBV20-1,SAKGGRGSRQETQY